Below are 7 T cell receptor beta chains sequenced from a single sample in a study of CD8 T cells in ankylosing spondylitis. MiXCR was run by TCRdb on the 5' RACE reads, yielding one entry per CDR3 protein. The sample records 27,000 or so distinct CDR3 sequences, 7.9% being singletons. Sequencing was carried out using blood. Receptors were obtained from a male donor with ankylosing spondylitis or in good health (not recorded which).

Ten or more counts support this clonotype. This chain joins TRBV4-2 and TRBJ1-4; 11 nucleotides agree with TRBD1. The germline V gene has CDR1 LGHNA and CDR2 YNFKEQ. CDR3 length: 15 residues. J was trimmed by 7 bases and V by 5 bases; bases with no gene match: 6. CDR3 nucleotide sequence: TGTGCCAGCAGCTCTACAGGGACAGGGGGTGAAAAACTGTTTTTT. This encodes CASSSTGTGGEKLFF.

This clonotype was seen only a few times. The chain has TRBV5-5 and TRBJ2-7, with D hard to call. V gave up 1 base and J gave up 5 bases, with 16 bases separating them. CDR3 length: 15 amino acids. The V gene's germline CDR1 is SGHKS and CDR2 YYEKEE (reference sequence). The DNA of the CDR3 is TGTGCCAGCAGCTTGCGGGCCTCTGGGTCCCACGAGCAGTACGTC. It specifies CASSLRASGSHEQYV.

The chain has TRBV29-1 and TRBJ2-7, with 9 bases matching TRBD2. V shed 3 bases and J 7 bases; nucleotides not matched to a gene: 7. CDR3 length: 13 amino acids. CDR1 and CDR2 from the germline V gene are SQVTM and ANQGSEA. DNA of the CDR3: TGCAGCGTTGACCGGCTAGCGGGAAAAGAGCAGTACTTC. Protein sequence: CSVDRLAGKEQYF.

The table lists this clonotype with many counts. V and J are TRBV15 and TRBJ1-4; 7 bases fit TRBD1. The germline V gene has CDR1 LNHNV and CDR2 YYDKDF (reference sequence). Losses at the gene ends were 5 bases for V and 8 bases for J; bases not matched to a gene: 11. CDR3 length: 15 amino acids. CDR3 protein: CATSPRTGTTEKLFF. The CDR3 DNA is TGTGCCACCAGCCCGCGGACAGGCACAACGGAAAAACTGTTTTTT.

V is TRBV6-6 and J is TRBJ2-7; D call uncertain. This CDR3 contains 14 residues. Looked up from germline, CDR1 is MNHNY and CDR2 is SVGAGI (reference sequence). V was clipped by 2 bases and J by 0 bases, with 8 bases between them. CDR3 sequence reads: CASSYRQASYEQYF. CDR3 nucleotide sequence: TGTGCCAGCAGTTACAGGCAGGCCTCCTACGAGCAGTACTTC.

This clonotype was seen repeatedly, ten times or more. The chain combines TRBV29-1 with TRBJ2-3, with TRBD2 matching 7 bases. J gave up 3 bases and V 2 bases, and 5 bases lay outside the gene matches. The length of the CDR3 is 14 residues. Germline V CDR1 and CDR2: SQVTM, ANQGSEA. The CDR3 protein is CSVEQLARTDTQYF. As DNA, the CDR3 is TGCAGCGTTGAACAACTAGCGAGGACAGATACGCAGTATTTT.

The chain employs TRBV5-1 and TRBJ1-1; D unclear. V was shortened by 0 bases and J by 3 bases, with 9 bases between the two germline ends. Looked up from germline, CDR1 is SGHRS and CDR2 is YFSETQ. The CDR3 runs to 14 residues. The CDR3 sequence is CASSLAGGDTEAFF. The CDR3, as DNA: TGCGCCAGCAGCTTGGCGGGTGGGGACACTGAAGCTTTCTTT.